This T cell receptor beta chain appears in the sequencing data of a study of OX40 agonist ivuxolimab in advanced cancers. Looking at the study overall: Enrolled patients in dose escalation had cancers that were hepatocellular carcinoma, melanoma, renal cell or head and neck cancer. One patient with hepatocellular carcinoma and two with cutaneous melanoma, three in all, had partial responses.

Study findings and constraints: The investigators did not determine what antigen specificity the expanded peripheral T cells had. Both CD4+ and CD8+ T cell populations in blood had undergone clonal expansion by week 6 at 0.1 to 3.0 mg/kg.

Profiling relied on immunoSEQ multiplex PCR, and the TCRdb table lists in-frame clones only, not all of them. This sample has some 13,000 clones, with about three quarters found just once. This clone has more than one count but fewer than ten. The antigen is undetermined. The CDR3 sequence is 14 residues long. CDR1 is KGHSH and CDR2 is LQKENI in the germline V gene. V lost 7 bases and J lost 5, with 15 bases in between. This TCR was sampled from an adult with an advanced solid tumor such as melanoma, head and neck, liver or kidney cancer. The sample consisted of CD4+ or CD8+ T cells sorted from blood, taken in a trial of the OX40 agonist ivuxolimab. The chain combines TRBV18 with TRBJ1-3, with unresolved D. The CDR3 reads CASWTPGYRNTIYF. The DNA of the CDR3 is TGTGCCAGCTGGACTCCGGGGTACCGAAACACCATATATTTT.